The T cell receptor (beta chain) under discussion was sequenced for a study of blood T cell repertoires in COVID-19. Across the study: Sites in the United States, Italy and Spain provided acute and convalescent COVID-19 samples.

This CDR3 comprises 12 residues. V was shortened by 8 bases and J by 8 bases, with 13 bases between the two germline ends. From germline, CDR1 is SNHLY and CDR2 FYNNEI. Assay: immunoSEQ multiplex PCR; the TCRdb copy retains only in-frame clones and omits some. The table includes approximately 260,000 clones, approximately 87% detected once. The sequenced sample was peripheral blood. The receptor comes from a human donor in a cohort sampled during active COVID-19. The chain couples TRBV2 to TRBJ2-1; D might be TRBD1 (5 bases). The CDR3 protein is CASGSGFYEQFF. CDR3 bases: TGTGCCAGCGGATCAGGGTTTTATGAGCAGTTCTTC. Based on the CDR3 plus reference TRBV2 and TRBJ2-1, the full variable domain is EPEVTQTPSHQVTQMGQEVILRCVPISNHLYFYWYRQILGQKVEFLVSFYNNEISEKSEIFDDQFSVERPDGSNFTLKIRSTKLEDSAMYFCASGSGFYEQFFGPGTRLTVL.